This entry lists 6 T cell receptor beta chains sequenced from one sample in a study of cytomegalovirus exposure and HLA in healthy donors listed by TCRdb under 2017. Libraries were made using the immunoSEQ multiplex PCR assay. For the multiplex PCR, a mixture combining 60 forward primers for TCR Vbeta segments and 13 reverse primers for TCR Jbeta segments was used. This is the immuneACCESS table as TCRdb keeps it, with only in-frame sequences that have V and J called. A part of the clones is gone; compared with another copy, unresolved V genes explain less than half, and the rest is unexplained. Within this sample are 60,000 to 100,000 clones, with around 78% of them counted one time only. The top ten hold 5.5% of the sample. Material: PBMCs. Every receptor here comes from a male donor in good health and CMV-seropositive.

The rearrangement joins TRBV28 to TRBJ1-5; D is unclear. The V end lost 3 bases, the J end lost 8 bases, and 5 bases lay between the germline ends. CDR3 length equals 11 residues. Germline V gene sequence: CDR1 MDHEN, CDR2 SYDVKM. In DNA form, the CDR3 reads TGTGCCAGCAGTTTCCAAAAGCCCCAGCATTTT. Its translation is CASSFQKPQHF.

V and J are TRBV6-5 and TRBJ2-5, with 10 bases aligning to TRBD2. V gave up 4 bases and J gave up 3 bases; unmatched junction bases: 5. CDR3 length: 15 residues. Germline CDR1 is MNHEY and CDR2 is SVGAGI. This CDR3 reads CASSLAGGVKETQYF. In DNA form, the CDR3 reads TGTGCCAGCAGTTTAGCGGGAGGCGTGAAAGAGACCCAGTACTTC.

This clone was detected only once. The chain links TRBV13 to TRBJ1-2, with TRBD1 matching 8 bases. Looked up from germline, CDR1 is PRHDT and CDR2 is FYEKMQ (reference sequence). After removal of 5 bases from V and 8 bases from J, the junction contained 10 bases not matched to a gene. This CDR3 comprises 14 residues. CDR3 protein: CASSRVTGEGGYTF. The CDR3 region has the DNA TGTGCCAGCAGCAGAGTGACAGGGGAAGGAGGCTACACCTTC.

The rearrangement links TRBV28 to TRBJ1-3; D may be TRBD1 (5 bases). Deletions cut 3 bases from V and 0 bases from J, with 9 bases between. Germline V CDR1 and CDR2: MDHEN, SYDVKM. The CDR3 sequence is 15 residues long. In DNA, the CDR3 is TGTGCCAGCAGTTTTAGGGGCTTCTCTGGAAACACCATATATTTT. Translation gives CASSFRGFSGNTIYF.

This clone was counted once. J is TRBJ2-1 and V is TRBV27; 8 bases map to TRBD2. Trimming took 6 bases from V and 6 from J; bases not matched to a gene: 4. The CDR3 has 13 amino acids. Germline V gene data show CDR1 as MNHEY and CDR2 as SMNVEV (reference sequence). The CDR3 spells CASSWTSSNEQFF. CDR3 nucleotides: TGTGCCAGCAGCTGGACTAGCAGCAATGAGCAGTTCTTC.

This clone was picked up one time. V and J are TRBV5-4 and TRBJ2-3; 9 bases are a match to TRBD2. Germline CDR1 and CDR2: SGHNT and YYREEE (reference sequence). This CDR3 is 15 amino acids long. After removal of 0 bases from V and 10 bases from J, the junction contained 9 bases not matched to a gene. CDR3 loop: CASSLDLAGAAAQYF. In nucleotides, the CDR3 is TGTGCCAGCAGCTTGGATTTAGCGGGGGCGGCGGCGCAGTATTTT.